The 13 T cell receptor beta chains below were found in one sample sequenced in a study of T cells in Graves' hyperthyroidism and ophthalmopathy. The investigators amplified TCR beta CDR3 regions from RNA transcripts. When the TCR CDR3 underwent first-round RT-PCR, the HTBI primer set was used. From the multiplex PCR reads, TCRdb called clonotypes with MiXCR, one entry per CDR3 protein. The sample yields approximately 570,000 distinct CDR3 sequences, about 20% seen once. Sequencing input: blood. The receptors shown here come from a man in his forties with Graves' ophthalmopathy.

This clonotype has a count of ten or more. This chain links TRBV12-3 or TRBV12-4 with TRBJ2-7, with TRBD2 identical over 8 bases. J gave up 3 bases and V 6 bases, and 7 bases lay outside the gene matches. The CDR3 contains 14 residues. CDR3: CASRRSGTSYEQYF. The CDR3 DNA follows: TGTGCCAGCAGACGATCCGGGACTAGCTACGAGCAGTACTTC.

This clonotype was seen a handful of times. The chain couples TRBV20-1 to TRBJ1-3; possibly TRBD1 for D (5 bases). The CDR3 runs 16 residues. Trimming left V 1 base short and J 8 bases short, with 21 bases between. Germline CDR1 reads DFQATT; CDR2 reads SNEGSKA (reference sequence). Here the CDR3 reads CSARVFGASKADTIYF. CDR3 DNA: TGCAGTGCTAGAGTTTTTGGGGCGAGCAAGGCGGACACCATATATTTT.

Concerning this clonotype itself: A much larger clone lies one base from this, so it may be a read error. V gene TRBV19 combines with J gene TRBJ1-1; perhaps TRBD1 as D (5 bases). Per the germline V gene, CDR1 is LNHDA and CDR2 is SQIVND (reference sequence). V was clipped by 9 bases and J by 0 bases, with 20 bases between them. The CDR3 is made up of 16 amino acids. The CDR3 nucleotides read TGTGCCAGCAGCCTCAGGGAAGTCCGTTTGAACACTGAAGCTTTCTTT. This codes for CASSLREVRLNTEAFF.

This clonotype was counted a few times. CDR3 nucleotides: TGTGCCACCCGGGGCCCGTGGGGTGGCTACACCTTC. Translation: CATRGPWGGYTF. The genes are TRBV3-1 and TRBJ1-2, with D possibly matching TRBD1 (5 bases). Germline V gene data show CDR1 as LGHDT and CDR2 as YNNKEL (reference sequence). V was trimmed by 10 bases and J by 7 bases, leaving 16 bases between them. The CDR3 sequence is 12 residues long.

Worth noting for this clonotype: A much larger clone sits a single nucleotide away, making a read error possible. The chain has TRBV20-1 and TRBJ2-7, with unresolved D. This CDR3 has 12 residues. Germline V gene data show CDR1 as DFQATT and CDR2 as SNEGSKA (reference sequence). Trimming took off 1 base at V and 4 bases at J, with 8 bases between the two ends. The CDR3: CSARVNGYEQYF. CDR3 bases: TGCAGTGCTAGAGTTAATGGATACGAGCAGTACTTC.

The rearrangement joins TRBV12-3 or TRBV12-4 to TRBJ2-1, with no clear D. The CDR3 sequence is 12 residues long. Trimming left V 4 bases short and J 9 bases short, with 10 bases between. Here the CDR3 DNA reads TGTGCCAGCAGTTCCCCAGCCCTTGAGCAGTTCTTC. Residues: CASSSPALEQFF.

This clonotype was counted many times. The V call is TRBV6-1, the J call TRBJ1-1, with D possibly matching TRBD1 (6 bases). The CDR3 contains 16 residues. Germline CDR1 and CDR2: MNHNS and SASEGT. Trimming took 2 bases from V and 5 from J, leaving 18 bases between them. In DNA form, the CDR3 reads TGTGCCAGCAGTGAATTCGTCAGGGGATACGTGACTGAAGCTTTCTTT. Translated: CASSEFVRGYVTEAFF.

This clonotype was recorded many times. The rearrangement uses TRBV5-1 and TRBJ1-1; TRBD1 is a possible D gene (5 bases). Trimming removed 4 bases at V and 4 bases at J, with 14 bases between. The germline V gene has CDR1 SGHRS and CDR2 YFSETQ. The CDR3 sequence is 14 residues long. In nucleotides, the CDR3 is TGCGCCAGCAGCGGACGCGGGGGGGGCACTGAAGCTTTCTTT. Amino acid sequence: CASSGRGGGTEAFF.

In its sample, this clonotype was seen a few times. The chain recombines TRBV18 with TRBJ2-2; a weak D match, TRBD2 (5 bases). Trimming left V 3 bases short and J 0 bases short, with 11 bases between. There are 16 residues in the CDR3. Germline V gene data show CDR1 as KGHSH and CDR2 as LQKENI. The DNA of the CDR3 is TGTGCCAGCTCACCTCGTAGCGTGGCGAACACCGGGGAGCTGTTTTTT. Translated, it gives CASSPRSVANTGELFF.

This clonotype was picked up many times. The chain joins TRBV27 to TRBJ2-3; 9 nucleotides align to TRBD1. In germline, CDR1 is MNHEY, CDR2 SMNVEV (reference sequence). The V and J ends lost 2 bases and 1 base, in that order; junction bases with no gene match: 16. The CDR3 spans 20 residues. The DNA of the CDR3 is TGTGCCAGCAGTTTAAAGTACCCGGACAGGGGAGGGTTTGGCACAGATACGCAGTATTTT. It codes for CASSLKYPDRGGFGTDTQYF.

This clonotype was seen ten or more times. The chain is built from TRBV11-3 and TRBJ1-2, with TRBD1 identical over 8 bases. Germline V gene sequence: CDR1 SGHNT, CDR2 YENEEA. V shed 0 bases, J shed 8 bases, and the junction held 2 bases outside the gene matches. The CDR3 runs to 13 residues. CDR3 residues: CASSLDRGQGYTF. The CDR3 nucleotides read TGTGCCAGCAGCTTAGACAGGGGGCAAGGCTACACCTTC.

This clonotype was seen more than once but under ten times. V and J are TRBV20-1 and TRBJ2-3; weak D call: TRBD1 (5 bases). V shed 3 bases and J shed 0 bases, with 10 bases lying between them. The CDR3 covers 14 residues. Germline CDR1 DFQATT, CDR2 SNEGSKA (reference sequence). CDR3 coding DNA: TGCAGTGCTAGTTTAGACAGTAGCACAGATACGCAGTATTTT. It specifies CSASLDSSTDTQYF.

The rearrangement joins TRBV7-3 to TRBJ1-2; 8 bases map to TRBD1. The junction had 19 bases not matched to a gene; V was cut back by 6 bases and J by 7 bases. Germline CDR1 SGHTA, CDR2 FQGTGA. The CDR3 consists of 17 residues. The CDR3 protein is CASSYIHRGSRGLGYTF. The DNA of the CDR3 is TGTGCCAGCAGTTACATTCATCGTGGAAGCAGGGGGCTTGGCTACACCTTC.